A selection of T cell receptor beta chains follows, all from one sample in a study of blood T cell repertoires in COVID-19. Only in-frame clones appear in the TCRdb table, and some are missing; sequencing was by immunoSEQ multiplex PCR. The sample contains about 520,000 clones, approximately 85% of which appear only once. Material for sequencing was peripheral blood. The receptors were gathered from a human donor in a cohort sampled during active COVID-19. The CDR3 runs from the conserved cysteine through the conserved F or W. A D gene is named only where the DNA matches it firmly. For some rows the clone size is stated as once, few or many, or as a class when expanded; others skip it.

>TRBD1|-|TRBJ1-2|TRBV7-8
CASSSYRQGASGYTF
TGTGCCAGCAGCTCATATAGACAGGGGGCGAGTGGCTACACCTTC
>-|-|TRBJ1-2|TRBV6-5
CASSSPREGDYGYTF
TGTGCCAGCAGTTCCCCTCGGGAGGGCGACTATGGCTACACCTTC
>TRBD2|once|TRBJ2-3|TRBV27
CASSLRRFGAGEFKDTQYF
TGTGCCAGCAGTTTACGCCGCTTCGGAGCGGGAGAATTCAAAGATACGCAGTATTTT
>-|-|TRBJ2-3|TRBV12-5
CASGSFRADTQYF
TGTGCTAGTGGTTCCTTCCGAGCAGATACGCAGTATTTT
>TRBD1|-|TRBJ1-6|TRBV9
CASSPGQGSPLHF
TGTGCCAGCAGCCCCGGACAGGGCTCACCCCTCCACTTT
>-|-|TRBJ2-7|TRBV5-1
CASSLDSREQYF
TGCGCCAGCAGCTTGGATAGCCGGGAGCAGTACTTC
>TRBD2|few|TRBJ2-7|TRBV15
CATSREGLAGPYEQYF
TGTGCCACCAGCAGAGAGGGACTAGCGGGGCCCTACGAGCAGTACTTC
>TRBD2|-|TRBJ2-1|TRBV19
CASRASGRDYNEQFF
TGTGCCAGTAGGGCTAGCGGGAGGGATTACAATGAGCAGTTCTTC
>-|few|TRBJ1-2|TRBV19
CASSISGPSNYGYTF
TGTGCCAGTAGTATTTCAGGGCCGTCCAACTATGGCTACACCTTC
>-|-|TRBJ2-2|TRBV11-3
CASSLDSYGELFF
TGTGCCAGCAGCTTAGATAGTTATGGGGAGCTGTTTTTT
>TRBD1|-|TRBJ1-2|TRBV28
CASRSPTGTGDRGYTF
TGTGCCAGCAGATCCCCTACCGGGACAGGGGACCGCGGCTACACCTTC
>-|-|TRBJ2-5|TRBV4-3
CASSQGPAEFQETQYF
TGCGCCAGCAGCCAAGGACCAGCGGAGTTCCAAGAGACCCAGTACTTC
>-|-|TRBJ1-1|TRBV6-5
CASKAGTGTEAFF
TGTGCCAGCAAAGCGGGGACTGGGACTGAAGCTTTCTTT
>-|-|TRBJ1-5|TRBV10-1
CALRGPNQPQHF
TGCGCCCTGCGGGGACCTAATCAGCCCCAGCATTTT
>TRBD2|-|TRBJ2-2|TRBV7-2
CASSPLAVGELFF
TGTGCCAGCAGCCCCCTAGCGGTCGGGGAGCTGTTTTTT
>TRBD1|-|TRBJ2-7|TRBV7-9
CASSFRDSSYEQYF
TGTGCCAGCAGCTTCCGGGACAGCTCCTACGAGCAGTACTTC
>-|-|TRBJ1-1|TRBV18
CASSPRENTEAFF
TGTGCCAGCTCACCGAGGGAGAACACTGAAGCTTTCTTT
>-|-|TRBJ2-1|TRBV15
CATSRDSPPLYNEQFF
TGTGCCACCAGCAGAGATTCCCCCCCCCTCTACAATGAGCAGTTCTTC